These 11 T cell receptor beta chains were sequenced from one sample in a study of early T cells in non-severe SARS-CoV-2 infection. TCRdb analysed the 5' RACE reads with MiXCR anew, one entry per CDR3 protein. There are tens of thousands of distinct CDR3 sequences in the sample; about 4% occur only once, and approximately 10% lies in the top ten. Sequencing was performed on whole blood. All receptors come from an adult who was a healthcare worker with PCR-confirmed SARS-CoV-2 infection or an uninfected control (not recorded which).

This chain uses TRBV6-1 with TRBJ2-2; D is uncertain. With 2 bases removed from V and 6 bases from J, the gap between germline ends came to 7 bases. CDR1 MNHNS and CDR2 SASEGT come from the germline V gene. This CDR3 contains 13 residues. The CDR3 DNA follows: TGTGCCAGCAGTGAACGTGGCCCCGGGGAGCTGTTTTTT. Its protein product is CASSERGPGELFF.

Regarding this clonotype: Compared with germline, one end of the junction differs, possibly owing to a read error. The J gene is TRBJ2-6, the V gene TRBV5-5, with unresolved D. Germline values: CDR1 SGHKS, CDR2 YYEKEE (reference sequence). The length of the CDR3 is 18 residues. The CDR3 here is CTSSLVGGTSSGANVLTF. The CDR3 nucleotides are TGTACCAGCAGCTTGGTAGGCGGTACCAGCTCTGGGGCCAACGTCCTGACTTTC. Full variable domain (missing parts from reference TRBV5-5 and TRBJ2-6): DAGVTQSPTHLIKTRGQQVTLRCSPISGHKSVSWYQQVLGQGPQFIFQYYEKEERGRGNFPDRFSARQFPNYSSELNVNALLLGDSALYLCTSSLVGGTSSGANVLTFGAGSRLTVL.

Judged by abundance, this clonotype is medium-sized. The CDR3 sequence: CASSPQSRAIVNTEAFF. For the CDR3, the DNA is TGTGCCAGTAGTCCTCAATCCCGGGCGATCGTGAACACTGAAGCTTTCTTT. This rearrangement joins TRBV19 to TRBJ1-1, with D uncertain. From germline, CDR1 is LNHDA and CDR2 SQIVND (reference sequence). V was cut by 5 bases and J by 0 bases, with 19 bases left in between. This CDR3 spans 17 amino acids.

This clonotype came up a few times. The chain uses TRBV20-1 and TRBJ1-1; 9 nucleotides line up with TRBD1. The CDR3 covers 13 residues. V shed 7 bases, J shed 10 bases, and the junction held 13 bases outside the gene matches. The germline V gene has CDR1 DFQATT and CDR2 SNEGSKA (reference sequence). CDR3 loop: CSVLGTGTKVAFF. CDR3 DNA sequence: TGCAGTGTATTGGGGACAGGGACAAAAGTAGCTTTCTTT.

This clonotype was seen at least ten times. The chain links TRBV5-1 to TRBJ2-1; TRBD2 aligns across 10 bases. CDR3 length: 15 amino acids. With 0 bases clipped from V and 8 bases from J, the junction kept 5 bases outside the gene matches. In germline, CDR1 is SGHRS, CDR2 YFSETQ. In nucleotides, the CDR3 is TGCGCCAGCAGCTTGGTCGCTAGCGGGAGCTATGAGCAGTTCTTC. This codes for CASSLVASGSYEQFF.

In its sample, this clonotype ranks as medium-sized. This chain uses TRBV29-1 with TRBJ2-7; the match to TRBD1 covers 7 bases. CDR1 is SQVTM and CDR2 is ANQGSEA in the germline V gene. The V gene end was trimmed by 3 bases and the J gene end by 1 base; junction bases not matched to a gene: 0. The CDR3 extends over 12 amino acids. The CDR3 region has the DNA TGCAGCGTTGAGGGACAGTCCTACGAGCAGTACTTC. Its translation: CSVEGQSYEQYF.

This clonotype was seen at least ten times. This rearrangement joins TRBV3-1 to TRBJ1-3; possible D gene TRBD1, 6 bases. This CDR3 region has 15 residues. Germline V lookup: CDR1 LGHDT, CDR2 YNNKEL (reference sequence). Trimming removed 1 base at V and 0 bases at J, with 7 bases between. The CDR3 loop reads CASSQGTDSGNTIYF. CDR3 in DNA: TGTGCCAGCAGCCAAGGGACAGACTCTGGAAACACCATATATTTT.

The table lists this clonotype with many counts. CDR3 loop: CASSVGGPHNSPLHF. The CDR3 DNA sequence: TGTGCCAGCAGTGTAGGGGGACCCCATAATTCACCCCTCCACTTT. The V gene is TRBV25-1, the J gene TRBJ1-6; tentative D call: TRBD1 (6 bases). Deletions cut 4 bases from V and 5 bases from J, with 12 bases between. The CDR3 runs to 15 residues. Germline loops: CDR1 MGHDK, CDR2 SYGVNS.

This clonotype was detected ten times or more. This chain uses TRBV7-9 with TRBJ2-3; D unresolved. There are 14 residues in the CDR3. Germline CDR1 is SEHNR and CDR2 is FQNEAQ (reference sequence). Trimming removed 1 base at V and 4 bases at J, with 9 bases between. The CDR3 region is CASSLGGLADTQYF. As DNA, the CDR3 is TGTGCCAGCAGCTTAGGGGGTCTGGCAGATACGCAGTATTTT. Looking up the rest from reference TRBV7-9 and TRBJ2-3 gives the full variable domain: DTGVSQNPRHKITKRGQNVTFRCDPISEHNRLYWYRQTLGQGPEFLTYFQNEAQLEKSRLLSDRFSAERPKGSFSTLEIQRTEQGDSAMYLCASSLGGLADTQYFGPGTRLTVL.

This clonotype was counted ten times or more. The chain combines TRBV4-3 with TRBJ2-1; D gene ambiguous. This CDR3 spans 13 amino acids. The V gene's germline CDR1 is LGHNA and CDR2 YSLEER. The V end lost 1 base, the J end lost 8 bases, and 9 bases lay between the germline ends. CDR3: CASSQGVGYEQFF. DNA for the CDR3: TGCGCCAGCAGCCAAGGGGTTGGGTATGAGCAGTTCTTC.

The V and J genes are TRBV10-3 and TRBJ2-5, with 8 bases aligning to TRBD2. In germline, CDR1 is ENHRY, CDR2 SYGVKD. CDR3 length: 14 residues. V dropped 3 bases and J dropped 4; count of bases not matched to a gene: 4. The CDR3 coding sequence is TGTGCCATCAGTGATCCGGGGGGGTCAGAGACCCAGTACTTC. As protein: CAISDPGGSETQYF.